The table lists the clone carrying this TCR beta chain with a few counts. This specimen comes from a study of blood T cell repertoires in COVID-19. At the level of the study: Researchers got acute and convalescent COVID-19 samples from the United States, Italy and Spain. T cells, B-cell-depleted T cells, or PBMCs provided the cDNA or gDNA that served as material.

Using immunoSEQ multiplex PCR, the repertoire was profiled, and TCRdb retains in-frame clones only, with some absent. Here the sample spans roughly 240,000 clones, about 79% being singletons. After removal of 3 bases from V and 4 bases from J, the junction contained 5 bases not matched to a gene. Per the germline V gene, CDR1 is SQVTM and CDR2 is ANQGSEA. The CDR3 covers 14 residues. The J gene is TRBJ1-5, the V gene TRBV29-1; TRBD1 aligns across 8 bases. The sequenced sample was peripheral blood. The receptor comes from a middle-aged man who had recovered from COVID-19. CDR3 coding DNA: TGCAGCGTTGAGCATACAGGGGGGAATCAGCCCCAGCATTTT. This encodes CSVEHTGGNQPQHF.